The source of this TCR beta chain is a study of blood T cell repertoires in COVID-19 (dated by TCRdb to 2019 to 2021). Background on the whole study: Samples covering the acute and convalescent phases of COVID-19 were provided by collaborators in the United States, Italy and Spain. Where available, HLA class I and class II types were obtained from metadata supplied by the sample provider rather than from assay-based typing. Samples came from the ongoing ImmuneRACE study (first 160 participants) plus 1,254 subjects from 6 global collaborators. Subjects who had been exposed to COVID-19, were actively infected with it, or had recovered from it provided the deeply sampled blood TCRbeta repertoires that made up the dataset. The repertoires were released in a freely available public database intended as a resource for research on the immune response to SARS-CoV-2. Nearly every sample came with metadata listing a de-identified subject ID, COVID-19 status, age in years and sex. The prospective study material was composed of cDNA or gDNA derived from T cells, B-cell-depleted T cells, or PBMCs.

TCRbeta CDR3 regions were amplified from genomic DNA using the immunoSEQ Assay, a bias-controlled multiplex PCR. The original pipeline was this. The number of nucleated cells in each sample was estimated from the amplification of reference gene primers within the assay. Sequence reads were collapsed and filtered to measure the absolute abundance of every unique TCRbeta CDR3 rearrangement. For each sample, productive Simpson clonality was calculated by taking the square root of Simpson's diversity index across productive rearrangements. TCRdb holds this immuneACCESS table with in-frame rearrangements only. Some clones are missing; in checked studies, unresolved V genes explain under half, and the rest has no known cause. V and J calls and clone size are copied from that table; D and trimming were computed from the DNA. This sample is represented by more than 350,000 clones; more than 70% of them were singletons. The ten largest make up roughly 1.4% of the sample.

The germline V gene encodes CDR1 MRHNA and CDR2 SNTAGT. The CDR3 goes from the cysteine to the phenylalanine over 14 residues. CDR3 DNA only is kept here, 42 bases in frame from base 1. V is shortened by 5 bases, J by 1 base, and the region joining them spans 10 bases. Participants in the prospective study were enrolled through a virtual design, were aged roughly 18 to 100 years, and lived in 24 United States geographic areas. Cohort assignment in the prospective study relied on participant-reported clinical history from a screening survey and a study questionnaire. A participant counted as exposed if, within 2 weeks of entering the study, that participant had been in contact with someone who had a PCR-confirmed or clinician-diagnosed COVID-19 case. In the prospective study, mobile phlebotomists collected whole blood, serum and a nasopharyngeal or oropharyngeal swab from each participant. Prospective study participants could optionally give additional blood draws and questionnaires over a roughly two-month period. Blood samples from the prospective study were shipped frozen or at room temperature prior to DNA extraction.

Study-level results and caveats: The quantity of clinical and demographic metadata differed by source and by participant and was supplied without curation.

Notes on this clone: This clone's antigen is unknown. The record has no base qualities; no much larger clone is one base away.

The sequenced material came from PBMCs or T cells enriched from blood (not recorded which). The clonotype comes from a woman aged 18-29 years who had been exposed to COVID-19. Recombination joined TRBV6-4 with TRBJ2-3; TRBD2 is possibly the D segment (5 matching bases). The CDR3 is CASSLAGGTDTQYF. Read as DNA, the sequence is TGTGCCAGCAGTCTCGCCGGGGGCACAGATACGCAGTATTTT.